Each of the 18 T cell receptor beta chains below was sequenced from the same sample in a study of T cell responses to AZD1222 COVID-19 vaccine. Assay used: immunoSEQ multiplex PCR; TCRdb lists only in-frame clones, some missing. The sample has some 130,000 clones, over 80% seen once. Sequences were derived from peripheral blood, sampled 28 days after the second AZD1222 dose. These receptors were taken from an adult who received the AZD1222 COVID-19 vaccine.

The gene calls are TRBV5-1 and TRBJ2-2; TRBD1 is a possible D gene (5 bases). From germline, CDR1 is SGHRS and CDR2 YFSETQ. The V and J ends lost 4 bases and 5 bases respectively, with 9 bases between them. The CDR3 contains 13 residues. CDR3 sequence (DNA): TGCGCCAGCAGCAACCAGGGAACCGGGGAGCTGTTTTTT. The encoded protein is CASSNQGTGELFF.

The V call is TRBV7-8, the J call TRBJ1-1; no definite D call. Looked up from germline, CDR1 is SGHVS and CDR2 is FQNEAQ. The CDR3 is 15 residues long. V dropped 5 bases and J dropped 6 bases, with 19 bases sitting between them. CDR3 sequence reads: CASSLNPGQAAEAFF. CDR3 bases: TGTGCCAGCAGCCTAAATCCCGGGCAGGCCGCTGAAGCTTTCTTT.

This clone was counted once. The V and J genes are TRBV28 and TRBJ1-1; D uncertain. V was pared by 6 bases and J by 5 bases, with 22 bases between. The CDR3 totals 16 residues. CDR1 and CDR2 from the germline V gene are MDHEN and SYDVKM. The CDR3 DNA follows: TGTGCCAGCAGGTCCGAATACCCCGGCGGGCGGACTGAAGCTTTCTTT. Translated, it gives CASRSEYPGGRTEAFF.

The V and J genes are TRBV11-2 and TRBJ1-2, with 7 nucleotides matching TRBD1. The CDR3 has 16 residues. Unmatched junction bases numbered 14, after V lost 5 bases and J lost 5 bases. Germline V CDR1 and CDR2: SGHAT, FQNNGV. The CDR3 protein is CASSHHKGDSTYGYTF. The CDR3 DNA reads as TGTGCCAGCAGCCACCATAAAGGGGACAGCACTTATGGCTACACCTTC.

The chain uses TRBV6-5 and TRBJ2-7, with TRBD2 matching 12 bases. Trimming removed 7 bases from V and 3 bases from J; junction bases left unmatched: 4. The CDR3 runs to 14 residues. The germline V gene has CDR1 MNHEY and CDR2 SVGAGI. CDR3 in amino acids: CASIPTSGGYEQYF. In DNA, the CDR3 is TGTGCCAGCATCCCGACTAGCGGGGGCTACGAGCAGTACTTC.

CDR3 DNA sequence: TGTGCCAGCAGCCAAGGGCGGGGTGAGTCCTACGAGCAGTACTTC. Encoded protein: CASSQGRGESYEQYF. The J gene is TRBJ2-7, the V gene TRBV4-2, with a weak D call TRBD2 (6 bases). The CDR3 runs to 15 residues. Germline values: CDR1 LGHNA, CDR2 YNFKEQ. V was pared by 1 base and J by 1 base, with 11 bases between.

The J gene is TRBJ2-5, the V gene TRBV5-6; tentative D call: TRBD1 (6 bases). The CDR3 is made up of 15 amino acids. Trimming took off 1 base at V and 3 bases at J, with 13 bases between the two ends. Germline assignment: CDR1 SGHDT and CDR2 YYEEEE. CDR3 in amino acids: CASSLPLTGKETQYF. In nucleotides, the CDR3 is TGTGCCAGCAGCTTGCCACTGACAGGAAAAGAGACCCAGTACTTC.

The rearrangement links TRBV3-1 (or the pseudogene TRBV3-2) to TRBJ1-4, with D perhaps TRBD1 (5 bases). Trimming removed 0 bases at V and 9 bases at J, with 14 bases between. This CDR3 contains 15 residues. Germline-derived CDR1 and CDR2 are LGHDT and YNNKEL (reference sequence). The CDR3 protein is CASSQDEARDQKLFF. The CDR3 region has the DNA TGTGCCAGCAGCCAAGATGAAGCAAGGGACCAAAAACTGTTTTTT.

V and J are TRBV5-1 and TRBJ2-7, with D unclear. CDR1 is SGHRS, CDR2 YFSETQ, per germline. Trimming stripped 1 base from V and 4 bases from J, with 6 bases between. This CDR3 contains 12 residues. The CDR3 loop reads CASSLLDYEQYF. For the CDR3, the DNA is TGCGCCAGCAGCTTGTTGGATTACGAGCAGTACTTC.

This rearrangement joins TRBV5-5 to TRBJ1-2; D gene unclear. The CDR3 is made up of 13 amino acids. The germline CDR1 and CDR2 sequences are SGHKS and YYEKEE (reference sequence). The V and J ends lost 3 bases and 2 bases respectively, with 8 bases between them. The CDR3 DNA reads TGTGCCAGCAGCTCCTGGGAAAACTATGGCTACACCTTC. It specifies CASSSWENYGYTF.

CDR3 residues: CAWSAGTGMNTEAFF. In DNA, the CDR3 is TGTGCCTGGAGTGCCGGGACAGGAATGAACACTGAAGCTTTCTTT. The genes are TRBV30 and TRBJ1-1, with TRBD1 matching over 8 bases. J was trimmed by 0 bases and V by 1 base; bases with no gene match: 4. Germline CDR1 and CDR2: GTSNPN and SVGIG (reference sequence). The length of the CDR3 is 15 residues.

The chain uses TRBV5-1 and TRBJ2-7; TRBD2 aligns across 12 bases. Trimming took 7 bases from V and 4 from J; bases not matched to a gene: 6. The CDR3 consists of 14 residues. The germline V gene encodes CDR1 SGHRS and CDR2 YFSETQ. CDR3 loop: CASGSTSGGYEQYF. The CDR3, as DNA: TGCGCCAGCGGTTCGACTAGCGGGGGATACGAGCAGTACTTC.

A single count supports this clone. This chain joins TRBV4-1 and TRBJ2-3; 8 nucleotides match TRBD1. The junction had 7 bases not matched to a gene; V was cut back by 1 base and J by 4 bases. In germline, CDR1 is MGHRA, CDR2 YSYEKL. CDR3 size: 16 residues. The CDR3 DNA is TGCGCCAGCAGCCAAGGACCGACAGGGGCAGCAGATACGCAGTATTTT. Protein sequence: CASSQGPTGAADTQYF.

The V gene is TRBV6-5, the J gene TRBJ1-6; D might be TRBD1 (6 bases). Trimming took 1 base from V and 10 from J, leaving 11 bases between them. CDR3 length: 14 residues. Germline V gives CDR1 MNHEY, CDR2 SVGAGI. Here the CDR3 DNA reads TGTGCCAGCAGTTACTATCCAGGGGCGTCACCCCTCCACTTT. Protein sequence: CASSYYPGASPLHF.

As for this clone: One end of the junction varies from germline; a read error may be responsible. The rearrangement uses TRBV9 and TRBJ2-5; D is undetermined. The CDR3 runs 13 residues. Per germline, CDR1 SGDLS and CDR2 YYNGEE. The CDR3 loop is CASSENLRGELNF. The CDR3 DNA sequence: TGTGCCAGCAGCGAAAACCTTCGTGGAGAATTGAACTTC.

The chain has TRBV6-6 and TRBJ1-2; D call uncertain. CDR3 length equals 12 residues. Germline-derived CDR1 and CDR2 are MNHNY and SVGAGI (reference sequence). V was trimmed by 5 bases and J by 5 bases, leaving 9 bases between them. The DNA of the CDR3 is TGTGCCAGCAGTCCGTCCAATTATGGCTACACCTTC. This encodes CASSPSNYGYTF.

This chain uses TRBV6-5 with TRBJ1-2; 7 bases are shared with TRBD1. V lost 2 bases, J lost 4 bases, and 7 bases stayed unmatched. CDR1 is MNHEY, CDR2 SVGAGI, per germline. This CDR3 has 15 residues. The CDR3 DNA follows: TGTGCCAGCAGTTACGGCAACCGGGACAGCTATGGCTACACCTTC. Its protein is CASSYGNRDSYGYTF.

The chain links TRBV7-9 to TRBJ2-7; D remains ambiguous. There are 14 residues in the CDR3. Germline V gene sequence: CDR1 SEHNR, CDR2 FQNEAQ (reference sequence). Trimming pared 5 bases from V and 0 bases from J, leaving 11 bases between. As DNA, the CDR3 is TGTGCCAGCAGCCCCAGGTGGAGCTCCTACGAGCAGTACTTC. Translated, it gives CASSPRWSSYEQYF.